This passage covers 10 T cell receptor beta chains from one sample sequenced in a study of identical twins. MiXCR, applied by TCRdb to the 5' RACE reads, yields one record per CDR3 protein. The sample shows around 200,000 distinct CDR3 sequences, over 8% of them seen only once. Sequenced input: memory (CD45RO+) T cells sorted from blood. The receptor source for this set is a woman between 18 and 29 years old in good health.

This clonotype showed up many times. V and J are TRBV12-3 or TRBV12-4 and TRBJ1-5, with D tentatively TRBD1 (5 bases). Trimming pared 3 bases from V and 5 bases from J, leaving 11 bases between. The CDR3 is 14 residues long. The CDR3 spells CASSFSGQDQPQHF. The CDR3 coding sequence is TGTGCCAGCAGTTTTTCGGGGCAAGATCAGCCCCAGCATTTT.

The gene calls are TRBV5-1 and TRBJ2-5, with TRBD1 identical over 7 bases. CDR3 size: 13 residues. The ends lost 3 bases at V and 3 bases at J; junction bases unmatched: 2. The germline V gene has CDR1 SGHRS and CDR2 YFSETQ. The CDR3 DNA sequence: TGCGCCAGCAGCTCTGGACAGGAAGAGACCCAGTACTTC. Translated, it gives CASSSGQEETQYF.

This clonotype was counted ten times or more. The chain is built from TRBV5-1 and TRBJ2-5, with 7 bases matching TRBD1. V trimming: 4 bases; J trimming: 3 bases; junction bases outside the gene matches: 3. This CDR3 has 13 residues. In germline, CDR1 is SGHRS, CDR2 YFSETQ. The DNA of the CDR3 is TGCGCCAGCAGCCCTGACAGGGAAGAGACCCAGTACTTC. Translation gives CASSPDREETQYF.

This rearrangement joins TRBV24-1 to TRBJ2-4, with D possibly TRBD1 on 6 matching bases. The CDR3 has 13 amino acids. V was cut by 6 bases and J by 8 bases, with 13 bases left in between. Germline V gene sequence: CDR1 KGHDR, CDR2 SFDVKD. The CDR3 spells CATSQTGSDIQYF. For the CDR3, the DNA is TGTGCCACCAGTCAGACAGGCTCGGACATTCAGTACTTC.

The rearrangement uses TRBV5-6 and TRBJ1-2; the D is unclear. Trimming stripped 8 bases from V and 4 bases from J, with 12 bases between. The CDR3 runs to 12 residues. The germline V gene encodes CDR1 SGHDT and CDR2 YYEEEE. The CDR3 protein is CASGRVGYGYTF. In DNA, the CDR3 is TGTGCCAGTGGAAGGGTCGGCTATGGCTACACCTTC.

This clonotype was observed at least ten times. The chain recombines TRBV7-3 with TRBJ2-2; D is unclear. The CDR3 runs 16 residues. Trimming removed 0 bases at V and 3 bases at J, with 11 bases between. Germline V gene data show CDR1 as SGHTA and CDR2 as FQGTGA. CDR3 sequence: CASSLTSPAHTGELFF. Here the CDR3 DNA reads TGTGCCAGCAGCTTAACGTCACCAGCTCACACCGGGGAGCTGTTTTTT.

The rearrangement links TRBV29-1 to TRBJ2-3; 9 nucleotides align to TRBD2. The CDR3 length is 14 residues. J was trimmed by 4 bases and V by 3 bases; bases with no gene match: 5. Germline V gene data show CDR1 as SQVTM and CDR2 as ANQGSEA. CDR3 nucleotides: TGCAGCGTTGAGCGGGGGGGCCTGTCAGATACGCAGTATTTT. The encoded protein is CSVERGGLSDTQYF.

This clonotype was seen only a few times. V gene TRBV11-3 combines with J gene TRBJ1-4, with 7 nucleotides matching TRBD1. V lost 0 bases and J lost 7; bases outside the gene matches: 5. This CDR3 is 15 amino acids long. Germline CDR1 SGHNT, CDR2 YENEEA. The CDR3 spells CASSLDPRGGEKLFF. The CDR3, as DNA: TGTGCCAGCAGCTTAGACCCCAGGGGGGGTGAAAAACTGTTTTTT.

There are many counts of this clonotype. J is TRBJ2-7 and V is TRBV5-1; the D gene is possibly TRBD1 (5 bases). V shed 2 bases and J shed 3 bases, with 6 bases lying between them. This CDR3 is 12 amino acids long. Looked up from germline, CDR1 is SGHRS and CDR2 is YFSETQ. The chain's CDR3 is CASSFDSYEQYF. The CDR3 DNA follows: TGCGCCAGCAGCTTTGACAGCTACGAGCAGTACTTC.

In this sample, this clonotype turned up many times. The rearrangement uses TRBV9 and TRBJ2-7; D is unresolved. From germline, CDR1 is SGDLS and CDR2 YYNGEE. V shed 1 base and J shed 2 bases, with 19 bases lying between them. This CDR3 is 17 amino acids long. The CDR3 is CASSVTCRDGTTYEQYF. CDR3 nucleotide sequence: TGTGCCAGCAGCGTAACCTGTAGAGACGGAACCACCTACGAGCAGTACTTC. Full variable domain (missing parts from reference TRBV9 and TRBJ2-7): DSGVTQTPKHLITATGQRVTLRCSPRSGDLSVYWYQQSLDQGLQFLIQYYNGEERAKGNILERFSAQQFPDLHSELNLSSLELGDSALYFCASSVTCRDGTTYEQYFGPGTRLTVT.